This T cell receptor (beta chain) stems from a study of blood T cells in healthy people across ages. Whole-study findings and limits: With age, beta diversity per million T cells declined roughly linearly, significantly by approximately 40. When one million T cells were used, diversity estimates were thought to be underestimates.

Then a second PCR, running about 6 to 11 cycles, was carried out with a sample-barcoded 5' primer and a J-beta primer mix. The template-switch adaptor, which had 12 random nucleotides, put a tag on each cDNA molecule. TCRdb re-called the 5' RACE reads with MiXCR, one entry per CDR3 protein. The sample consists of under 2 million distinct CDR3 sequences, 30% to 40% of them appearing once. A remark on this clonotype: Its antigen is unidentified.

Trimming removed 0 bases from V and 4 bases from J; junction bases left unmatched: 15. The CDR3 length is 20 residues. CDR1 DFQATT and CDR2 SNEGSKA come from the germline V gene (reference sequence). Per individual sample, total RNA of at least 6 micrograms was extracted. The chain is built from TRBV20-1 and TRBJ2-1; 13 bases agree with TRBD2. The receptor's source is a woman aged 30 to 39 in good health. Sequenced material: blood. The CDR3 region is CSARDPYLTSGGPLYNEQFF. The DNA of the CDR3 is TGCAGTGCTAGAGATCCCTACTTGACTAGCGGGGGGCCTTTATACAATGAGCAGTTCTTC.